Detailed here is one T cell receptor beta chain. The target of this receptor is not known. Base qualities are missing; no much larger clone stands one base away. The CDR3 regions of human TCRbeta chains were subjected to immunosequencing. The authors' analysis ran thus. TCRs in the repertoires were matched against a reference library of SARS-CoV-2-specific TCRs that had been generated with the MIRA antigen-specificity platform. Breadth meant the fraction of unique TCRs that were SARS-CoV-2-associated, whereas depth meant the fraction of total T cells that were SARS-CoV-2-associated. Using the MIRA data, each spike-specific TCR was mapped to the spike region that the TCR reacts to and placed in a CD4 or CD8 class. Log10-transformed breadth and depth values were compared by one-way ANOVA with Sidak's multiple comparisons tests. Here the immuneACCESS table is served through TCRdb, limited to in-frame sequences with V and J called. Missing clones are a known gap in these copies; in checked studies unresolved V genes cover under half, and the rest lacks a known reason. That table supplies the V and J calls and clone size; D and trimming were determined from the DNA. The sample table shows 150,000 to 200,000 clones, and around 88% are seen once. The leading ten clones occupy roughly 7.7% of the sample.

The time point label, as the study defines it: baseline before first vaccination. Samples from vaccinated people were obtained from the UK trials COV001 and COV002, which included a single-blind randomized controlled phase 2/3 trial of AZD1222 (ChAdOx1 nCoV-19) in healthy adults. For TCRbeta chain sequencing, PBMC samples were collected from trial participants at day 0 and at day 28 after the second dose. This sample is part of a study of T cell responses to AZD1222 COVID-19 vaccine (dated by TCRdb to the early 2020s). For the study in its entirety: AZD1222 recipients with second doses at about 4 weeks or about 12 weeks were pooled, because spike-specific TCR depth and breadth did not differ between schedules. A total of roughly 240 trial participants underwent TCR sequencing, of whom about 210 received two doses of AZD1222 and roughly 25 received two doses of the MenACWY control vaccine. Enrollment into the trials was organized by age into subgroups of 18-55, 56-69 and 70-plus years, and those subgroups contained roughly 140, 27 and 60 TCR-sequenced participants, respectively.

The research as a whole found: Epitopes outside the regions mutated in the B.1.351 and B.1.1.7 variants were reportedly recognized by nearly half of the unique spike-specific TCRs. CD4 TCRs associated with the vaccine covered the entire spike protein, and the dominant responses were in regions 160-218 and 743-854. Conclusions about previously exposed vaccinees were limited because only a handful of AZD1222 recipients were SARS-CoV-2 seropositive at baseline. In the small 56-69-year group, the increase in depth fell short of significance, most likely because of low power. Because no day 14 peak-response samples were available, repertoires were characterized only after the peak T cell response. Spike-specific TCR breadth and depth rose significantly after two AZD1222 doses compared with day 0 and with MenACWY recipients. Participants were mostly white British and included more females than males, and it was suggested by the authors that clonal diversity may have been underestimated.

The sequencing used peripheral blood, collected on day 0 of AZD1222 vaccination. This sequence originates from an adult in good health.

CDR3 protein: CASSPLRSGELFF. DNA sequence: TGTGCCAGCAGCCCCCTCCGGTCCGGGGAGCTGTTTTTT. This sequence uses TRBV3-1 (or the pseudogene TRBV3-2) and TRBJ2-2, with no D gene named confidently. Its CDR3 holds 13 amino acids, cysteine through phenylalanine. The entry retains the CDR3 DNA only, 39 bases that are in frame from base 1. Looking up the germline V gene (reference sequence) yields CDR1 LGHDT and CDR2 YNNKEL. The V end loses 4 bases and the J end loses 6 bases, and a stretch of 9 bases separates them.